This T cell receptor (beta chain) was sequenced for a study of neoadjuvant nivolumab and ipilimumab in lung cancer. J gave up 9 bases and V 1 base, and 15 bases lay outside the gene matches. In germline, CDR1 is SGHDN, CDR2 FVKESK. The CDR3 runs to 17 residues. The study's findings and limits: Only two of four nivolumab-treated tumors gained richness and clonality by surgery.

This table comes from immunoSEQ multiplex PCR, and its TCRdb copy is limited to in-frame clones, with some not included. The sample yields approximately 21,000 clones, roughly 85% seen once. This clone was observed a few times. Its antigen is not known. The source material was peripheral blood, sampled before neoadjuvant nivolumab, alone or with ipilimumab. This TCR was sampled from an adult with non-small cell lung cancer. V gene TRBV14 combines with J gene TRBJ2-1; TRBD2 agrees at 7 bases. The CDR3 sequence is CASSQGPGRWREIEQFF. For the CDR3, the DNA is TGTGCCAGCAGCCAAGGACCAGGCCGGTGGCGGGAGATTGAGCAGTTCTTC.